The clone carrying this T cell receptor (beta chain) was seen a few times. Its antigen remains unknown. Germline V gene sequence: CDR1 SGHRS, CDR2 YFSETQ. Trimming shortened V by 3 bases and J by 5 bases, and 15 bases separated the two germline ends. The CDR3 is 14 residues long. Donors underwent one heparinised blood draw, 100 to 150 mL on average. A sort by CD45RO/CCR7/CD25/CD127/CD95/CD27 yielded CD4+ naive, central memory, regulatory and stem cell-like memory cells. This sample is part of a study of beta chain features in type 1 diabetes. As every portion of the isolated RNA was reverse transcribed, the sequencing read expressed TCRB transcripts. Sequencing was performed with immunoSEQ multiplex PCR; in TCRdb, only in-frame clones are kept and a portion is missing. The sample shows 120,000 to 150,000 clones, roughly a tenth of them seen only once. Findings of the study overall: Patients' naive, central memory and Treg TCRB repertoires seemed closer to one another than those of healthy donors. Cells with high TCR expression could be over-represented when cDNA is sequenced.

The receptor was isolated from a man aged 18 to 30 in good health. V gene TRBV5-1 combines with J gene TRBJ2-7; tentative D call: TRBD1 (6 bases). Sequencing was carried out using naive CD4+ T cells from blood. CDR3 nucleotide sequence: TGCGCCAGCAGCTCTGGACAGCTCCTAGACGAGCAGTACTTC. Translated, it gives CASSSGQLLDEQYF.